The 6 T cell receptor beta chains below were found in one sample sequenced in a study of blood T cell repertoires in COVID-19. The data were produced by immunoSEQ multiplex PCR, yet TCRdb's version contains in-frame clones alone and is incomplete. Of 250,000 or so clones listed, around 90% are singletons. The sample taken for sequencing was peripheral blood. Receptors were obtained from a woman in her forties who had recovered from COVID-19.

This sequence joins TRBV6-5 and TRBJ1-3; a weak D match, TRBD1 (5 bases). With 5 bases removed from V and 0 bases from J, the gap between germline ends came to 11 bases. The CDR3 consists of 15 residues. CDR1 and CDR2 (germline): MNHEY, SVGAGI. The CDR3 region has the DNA TGTGCCAGCAGTCCTCGGGGGGGCTCTGGAAACACCATATATTTT. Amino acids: CASSPRGGSGNTIYF.

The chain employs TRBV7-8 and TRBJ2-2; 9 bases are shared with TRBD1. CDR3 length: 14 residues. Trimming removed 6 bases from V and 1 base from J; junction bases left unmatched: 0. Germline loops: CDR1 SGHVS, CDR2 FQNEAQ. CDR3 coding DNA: TGTGCCAGCAGGGGACAGGGGAACACCGGGGAGCTGTTTTTT. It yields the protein CASRGQGNTGELFF.

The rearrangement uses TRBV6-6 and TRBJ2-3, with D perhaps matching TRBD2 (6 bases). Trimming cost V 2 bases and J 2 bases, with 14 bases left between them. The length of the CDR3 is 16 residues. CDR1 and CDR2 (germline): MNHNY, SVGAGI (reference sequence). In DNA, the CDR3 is TGTGCCAGCAGTTACCCGACGGGGGTTGTCACAGATACGCAGTATTTT. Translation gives CASSYPTGVVTDTQYF.

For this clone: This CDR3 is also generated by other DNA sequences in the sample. The CDR3 nucleotides read TGTGCCAGCTCACCAGGGACTAGCGGGAGCTACGAGCAGTACTTC. It yields the protein CASSPGTSGSYEQYF. The chain combines TRBV18 with TRBJ2-7; 14 bases fit TRBD2. This CDR3 comprises 15 residues. From germline, CDR1 is KGHSH and CDR2 LQKENI. The V segment lost 2 bases and the J segment 3 bases; nucleotides outside the gene matches: 0.

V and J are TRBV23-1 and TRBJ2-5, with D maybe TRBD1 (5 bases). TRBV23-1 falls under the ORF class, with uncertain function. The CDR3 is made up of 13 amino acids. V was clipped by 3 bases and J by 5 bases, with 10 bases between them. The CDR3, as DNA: TGCGCCAGCAGTCACCAGGGTATGGAGACCCAGTACTTC. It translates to CASSHQGMETQYF.

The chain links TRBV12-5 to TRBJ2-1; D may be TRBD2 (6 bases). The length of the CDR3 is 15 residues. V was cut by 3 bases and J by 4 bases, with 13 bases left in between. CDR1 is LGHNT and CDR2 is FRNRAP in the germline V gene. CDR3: CASGLLGLGYNEQFF. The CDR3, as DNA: TGTGCTAGTGGTTTATTGGGACTCGGATACAATGAGCAGTTCTTC.